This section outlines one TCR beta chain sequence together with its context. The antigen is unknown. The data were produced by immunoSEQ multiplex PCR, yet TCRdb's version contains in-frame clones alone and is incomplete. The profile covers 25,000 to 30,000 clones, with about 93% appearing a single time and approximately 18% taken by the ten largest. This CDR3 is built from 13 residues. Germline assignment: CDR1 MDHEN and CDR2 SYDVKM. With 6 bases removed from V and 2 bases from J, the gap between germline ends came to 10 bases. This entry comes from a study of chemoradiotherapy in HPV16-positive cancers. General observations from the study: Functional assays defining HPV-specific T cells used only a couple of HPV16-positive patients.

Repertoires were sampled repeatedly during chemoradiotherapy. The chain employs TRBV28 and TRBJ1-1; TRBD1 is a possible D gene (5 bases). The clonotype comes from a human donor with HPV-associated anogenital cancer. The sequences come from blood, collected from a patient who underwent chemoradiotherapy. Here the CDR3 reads CASRWRGNTEAFF. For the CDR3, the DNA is TGTGCCAGCAGATGGAGGGGTAACACTGAAGCTTTCTTT.